This T cell receptor beta chain was captured by sequencing in a study of shared clonotypes between healthy human individuals. Assay used: immunoSEQ multiplex PCR; TCRdb lists only in-frame clones, some missing. Of about 2 million clones in the sample, 95% were seen once. The germline CDR1 and CDR2 sequences are LNHDA and SQIVND (reference sequence). The V gene lost 3 bases and the J gene lost 0 bases, with 8 bases spanning the gap. The CDR3 sequence is 14 residues long. The J gene is TRBJ1-1, the V gene TRBV19, with D unresolved. The sequence was collected from a young man in good health. Sequences were obtained from naive CD4+ T cells sorted from blood. Specified subset: CD45RA+ positively selected. The chain's CDR3 is CASSIGEVNTEAFF. The CDR3 DNA follows: TGTGCCAGTAGTATCGGGGAAGTGAACACTGAAGCTTTCTTT.